This T cell receptor (beta chain) comes out of a study of spatial heterogeneity in lung cancer. Study conclusions and caveats: Counts that tracked tumor mutation counts were those of expanded intratumoral alpha and beta TCRs.

V was cut by 7 bases and J by 7 bases, with 23 bases left in between. The CDR3 extends over 15 amino acids. The germline gives CDR1 SNHLY, CDR2 FYNNEI. This clonotype was recorded at least ten times. Its matching antigen is unknown. A unique molecular identifier was carried by every single TCR cDNA molecule. TCRdb called the 5' RACE reads again in MiXCR, with one record for every CDR3 protein. This sample has approximately 9,000 distinct CDR3 sequences, with 4.5% found just once. Sample time point: sample taken at primary tumor resection. More than 70 TRACERx patients with early, untreated non-small cell lung cancer donated samples. Tumor, nontumor lung or frozen PBMC supplied whole RNA that was sequenced unsorted.

This chain links TRBV2 with TRBJ2-7; D may be TRBD1 or TRBD2 (6 bases each). The starting material was lung tumor tissue, obtained at surgery. This TCR came from a female donor with early-stage non-small cell lung cancer. The CDR3 nucleotides are TGTGCCAGCAAGAAAGGAGGGACACAGGTAGGGGAGCAGTACTTC. Amino acids: CASKKGGTQVGEQYF.